Sequencing of this TCR beta chain was carried out in a study of OX40 agonist ivuxolimab in advanced cancers. Some clones are missing from TCRdb's copy, which holds only in-frame ones; the method was immunoSEQ multiplex PCR. Of tens of thousands of clones in the sample, approximately 91% are singletons; the top ten hold 13% to 15%. Trimming stripped 0 bases from V and 1 base from J, with 9 bases between. The CDR3 has 15 amino acids. The germline V gene has CDR1 LGHNA and CDR2 YSLEER. The material was CD4+ or CD8+ T cells sorted from blood, obtained in a trial of the OX40 agonist ivuxolimab. The sequence came from an adult with an advanced solid tumor such as melanoma, head and neck, liver or kidney cancer. The rearrangement links TRBV4-3 to TRBJ1-1; unclear D gene. In nucleotides, the CDR3 is TGCGCCAGCAGCCAAGATCCCTCCAGGAACACTGAAGCTTTCTTT. Translated, it gives CASSQDPSRNTEAFF.